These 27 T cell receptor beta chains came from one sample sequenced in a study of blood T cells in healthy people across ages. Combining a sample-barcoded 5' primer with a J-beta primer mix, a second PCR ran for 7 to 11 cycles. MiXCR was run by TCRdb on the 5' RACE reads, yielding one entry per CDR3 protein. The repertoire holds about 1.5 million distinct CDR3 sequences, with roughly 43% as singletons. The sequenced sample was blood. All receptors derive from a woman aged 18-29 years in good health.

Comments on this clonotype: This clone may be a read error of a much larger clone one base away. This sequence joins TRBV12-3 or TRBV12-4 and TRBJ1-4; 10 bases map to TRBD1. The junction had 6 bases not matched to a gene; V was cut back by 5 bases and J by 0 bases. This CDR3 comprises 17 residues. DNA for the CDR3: TGTGCCAGCAGTCGCGGACAGGGGGAGGCAACTAATGAAAAACTGTTTTTT. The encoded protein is CASSRGQGEATNEKLFF.

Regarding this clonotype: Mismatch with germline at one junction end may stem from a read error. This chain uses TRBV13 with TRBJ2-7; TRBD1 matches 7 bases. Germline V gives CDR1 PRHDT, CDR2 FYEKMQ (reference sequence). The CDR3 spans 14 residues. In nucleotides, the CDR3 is TGTGTCAGCAGCACTCGGGACAGCCACTACGAGCAGTACTTC. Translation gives CVSSTRDSHYEQYF.

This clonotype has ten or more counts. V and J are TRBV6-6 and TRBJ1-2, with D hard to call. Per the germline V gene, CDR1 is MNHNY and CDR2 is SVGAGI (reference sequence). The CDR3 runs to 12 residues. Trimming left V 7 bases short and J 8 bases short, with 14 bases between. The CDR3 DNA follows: TGTGCCAGCAAAGGACGGAGCTCAGGCTACACCTTC. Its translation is CASKGRSSGYTF.

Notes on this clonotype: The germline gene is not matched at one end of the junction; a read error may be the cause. The CDR3 DNA sequence: TGCGCCAGCGGCCAAGAGGCTAGCGGGGCCTACAACGAGCAGTTCTTC. The encoded protein is CASGQEASGAYNEQFF. The chain joins TRBV4-3 to TRBJ2-1; 9 bases map to TRBD2. In germline, CDR1 is LGHNA, CDR2 YSLEER. The CDR3 covers 16 residues.

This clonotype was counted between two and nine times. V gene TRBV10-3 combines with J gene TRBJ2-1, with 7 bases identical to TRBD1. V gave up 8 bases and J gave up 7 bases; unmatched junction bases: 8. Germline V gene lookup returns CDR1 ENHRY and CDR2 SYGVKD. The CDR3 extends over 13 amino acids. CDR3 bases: TGTGCCATCCGACAGGGACATACGAATGAGCAGTTCTTC. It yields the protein CAIRQGHTNEQFF.

CDR3 sequence: CASSFGIHTEAFF. The CDR3 DNA reads as TGTGCCAGCAGCTTCGGGATTCACACTGAAGCTTTCTTT. The chain combines TRBV11-1 with TRBJ1-1; D call uncertain. The CDR3 is made up of 13 amino acids. V lost 3 bases, J lost 3 bases, and 8 bases lay in between. Germline loops: CDR1 SGHAT, CDR2 FQDESV (reference sequence).

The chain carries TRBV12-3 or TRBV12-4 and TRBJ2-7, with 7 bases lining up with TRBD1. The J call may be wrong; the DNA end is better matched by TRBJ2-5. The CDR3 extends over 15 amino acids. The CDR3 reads CASSLAQGVSETQYF. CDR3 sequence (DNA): TGTGCCAGCAGTTTAGCTCAGGGGGTATCAGAGACCCAGTACTTC.

CDR3 sequence: CAISDLAYGTNEQFF. CDR3 nucleotides: TGTGCCATCAGTGATCTAGCGTACGGTACGAATGAGCAGTTCTTC. The chain carries TRBV10-3 and TRBJ2-1, with D perhaps TRBD2 (6 bases). The CDR3 contains 15 residues. V was shortened by 3 bases and J by 7 bases, with 16 bases between the two germline ends. The germline V gene encodes CDR1 ENHRY and CDR2 SYGVKD.

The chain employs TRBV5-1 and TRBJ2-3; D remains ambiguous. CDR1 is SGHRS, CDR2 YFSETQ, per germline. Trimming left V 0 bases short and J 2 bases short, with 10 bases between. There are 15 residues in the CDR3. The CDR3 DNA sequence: TGCGCCAGCAGCTTGGGATTCGGATTCACAGATACGCAGTATTTT. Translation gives CASSLGFGFTDTQYF.

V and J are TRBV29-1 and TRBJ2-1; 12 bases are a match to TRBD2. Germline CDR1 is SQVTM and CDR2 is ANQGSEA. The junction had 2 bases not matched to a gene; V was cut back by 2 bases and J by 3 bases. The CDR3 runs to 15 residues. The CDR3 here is CSVELAGGYYNEQFF. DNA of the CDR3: TGCAGCGTTGAACTAGCGGGGGGGTACTACAATGAGCAGTTCTTC.

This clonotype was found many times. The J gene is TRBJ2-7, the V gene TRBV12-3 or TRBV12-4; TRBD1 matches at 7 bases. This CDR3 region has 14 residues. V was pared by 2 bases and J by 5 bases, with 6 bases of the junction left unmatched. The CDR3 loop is CASSLTNRGNEQYF. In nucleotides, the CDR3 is TGTGCCAGCAGTTTAACTAACAGGGGCAACGAGCAGTACTTC.

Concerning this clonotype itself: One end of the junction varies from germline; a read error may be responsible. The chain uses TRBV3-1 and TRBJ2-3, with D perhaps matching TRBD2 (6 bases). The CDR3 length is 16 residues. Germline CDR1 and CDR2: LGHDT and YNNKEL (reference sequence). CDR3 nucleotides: TGTGCCAGCAGCCCCCGACTAGTGGGAGCCACAGATGCGCAGTATTTT. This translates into CASSPRLVGATDAQYF.

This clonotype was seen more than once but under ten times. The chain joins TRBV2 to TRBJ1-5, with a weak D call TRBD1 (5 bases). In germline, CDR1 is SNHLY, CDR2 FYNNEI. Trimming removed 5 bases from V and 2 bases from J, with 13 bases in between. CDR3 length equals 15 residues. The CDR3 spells CASSLRGEGNQPQHF. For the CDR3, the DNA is TGTGCCAGCAGTCTTAGAGGGGAGGGCAATCAGCCCCAGCATTTT. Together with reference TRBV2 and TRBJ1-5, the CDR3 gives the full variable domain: EPEVTQTPSHQVTQMGQEVILRCVPISNHLYFYWYRQILGQKVEFLVSFYNNEISEKSEIFDDQFSVERPDGSNFTLKIRSTKLEDSAMYFCASSLRGEGNQPQHFGDGTRLSIL.

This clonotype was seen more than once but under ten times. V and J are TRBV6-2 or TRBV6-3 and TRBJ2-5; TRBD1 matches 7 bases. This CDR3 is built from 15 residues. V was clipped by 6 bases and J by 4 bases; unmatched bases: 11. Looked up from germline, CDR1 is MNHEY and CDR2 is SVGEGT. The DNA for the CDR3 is TGTGCCAGCAGACGGGACAGCCGCCCCAGAGAGACCCAGTACTTC. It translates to CASRRDSRPRETQYF.

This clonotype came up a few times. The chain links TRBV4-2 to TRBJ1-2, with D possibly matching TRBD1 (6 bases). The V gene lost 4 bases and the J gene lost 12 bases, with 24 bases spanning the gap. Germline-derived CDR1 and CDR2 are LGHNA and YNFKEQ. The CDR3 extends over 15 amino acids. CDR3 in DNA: TGTGCCAGCAGCCCGGCGGGGACAAAGGGAATAGGCCACACCTTC. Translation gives CASSPAGTKGIGHTF.

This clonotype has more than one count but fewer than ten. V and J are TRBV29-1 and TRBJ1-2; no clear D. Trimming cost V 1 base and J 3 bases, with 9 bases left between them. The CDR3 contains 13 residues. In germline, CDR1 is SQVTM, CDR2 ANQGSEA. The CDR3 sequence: CSVEVDIHYGYTF. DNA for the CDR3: TGCAGCGTTGAAGTCGACATTCACTATGGCTACACCTTC.

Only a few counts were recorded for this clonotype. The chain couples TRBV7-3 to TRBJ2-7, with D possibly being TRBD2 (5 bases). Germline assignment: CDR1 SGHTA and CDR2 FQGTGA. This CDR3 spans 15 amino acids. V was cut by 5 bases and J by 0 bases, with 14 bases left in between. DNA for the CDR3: TGTGCCAGCAGCATGCTGGCGGGTAGCTCCTACGAGCAGTACTTC. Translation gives CASSMLAGSSYEQYF.

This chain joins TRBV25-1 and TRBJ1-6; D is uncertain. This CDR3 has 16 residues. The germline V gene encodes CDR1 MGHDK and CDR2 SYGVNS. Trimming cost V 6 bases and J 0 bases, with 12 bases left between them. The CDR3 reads CASRTREGSYNSPLHF. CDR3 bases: TGTGCCAGCAGGACTAGAGAGGGCTCCTATAATTCACCCCTCCACTTT.

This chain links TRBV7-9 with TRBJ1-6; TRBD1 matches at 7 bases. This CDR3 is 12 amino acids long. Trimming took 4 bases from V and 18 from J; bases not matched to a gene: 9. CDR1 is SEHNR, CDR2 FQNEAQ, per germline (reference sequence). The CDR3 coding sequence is TGTGCCAGCAGCTGGGACAGACAAAAACGCCACTTT. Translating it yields CASSWDRQKRHF.

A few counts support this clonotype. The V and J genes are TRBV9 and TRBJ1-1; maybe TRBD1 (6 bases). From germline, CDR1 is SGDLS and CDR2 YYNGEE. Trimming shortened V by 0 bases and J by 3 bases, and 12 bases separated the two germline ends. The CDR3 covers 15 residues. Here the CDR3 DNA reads TGTGCCAGCAGCGTAGTGGGGGCCGGGGACACTGAAGCTTTCTTT. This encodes CASSVVGAGDTEAFF. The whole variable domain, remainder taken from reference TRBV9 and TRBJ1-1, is DSGVTQTPKHLITATGQRVTLRCSPRSGDLSVYWYQQSLDQGLQFLIQYYNGEERAKGNILERFSAQQFPDLHSELNLSSLELGDSALYFCASSVVGAGDTEAFFGQGTRLTVV.

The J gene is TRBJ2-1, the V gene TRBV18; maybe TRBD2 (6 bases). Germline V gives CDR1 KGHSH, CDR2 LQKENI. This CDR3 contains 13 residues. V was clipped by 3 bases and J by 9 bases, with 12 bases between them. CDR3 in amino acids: CASSPGLNSEQFF. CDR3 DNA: TGTGCCAGCTCACCGGGACTTAATAGTGAGCAGTTCTTC.

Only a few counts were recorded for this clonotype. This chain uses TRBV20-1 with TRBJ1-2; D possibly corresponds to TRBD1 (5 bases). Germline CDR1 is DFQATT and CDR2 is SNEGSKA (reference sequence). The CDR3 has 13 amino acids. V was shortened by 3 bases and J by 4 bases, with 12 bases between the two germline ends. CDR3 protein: CSASDAGTYGYTF. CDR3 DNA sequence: TGCAGTGCTAGTGACGCAGGGACCTATGGCTACACCTTC.

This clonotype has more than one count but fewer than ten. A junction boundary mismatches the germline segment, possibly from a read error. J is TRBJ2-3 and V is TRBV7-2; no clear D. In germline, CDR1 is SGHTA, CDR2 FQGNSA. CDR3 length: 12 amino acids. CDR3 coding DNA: TGTGCCAGCAGTCTGTCCTCAGAAACGCAGTATTTT. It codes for CASSLSSETQYF.

The CDR3 DNA is TGCAGTGCCCCTCCCTTAGACAGGGCGGGCAATCAGCCCCAGCATTTT. Amino acid sequence: CSAPPLDRAGNQPQHF. The chain employs TRBV20-1 and TRBJ1-5, with TRBD1 matching over 7 bases. Trimming took 6 bases from V and 2 from J; bases not matched to a gene: 13. CDR3 length: 16 amino acids. CDR1 and CDR2 (germline): DFQATT, SNEGSKA (reference sequence).

The CDR3 DNA is TGTGCCAGCAGCCACCCCGGGACTAGACAGTACTTC. Encoded protein: CASSHPGTRQYF. The chain recombines TRBV14 with TRBJ2-5; TRBD2 matches 8 bases. Per the germline V gene, CDR1 is SGHDN and CDR2 is FVKESK. The CDR3 sequence is 12 residues long. The junction had 5 bases not matched to a gene; V was cut back by 3 bases and J by 11 bases. Using reference TRBV14 and TRBJ2-5 for the parts outside the CDR3, the full variable domain is EAGVTQFPSHSVIEKGQTVTLRCDPISGHDNLYWYRRVMGKEIKFLLHFVKESKQDESGMPNNRFLAERTGGTYSTLKVQPAELEDSGVYFCASSHPGTRQYFGPGTRLLVL.

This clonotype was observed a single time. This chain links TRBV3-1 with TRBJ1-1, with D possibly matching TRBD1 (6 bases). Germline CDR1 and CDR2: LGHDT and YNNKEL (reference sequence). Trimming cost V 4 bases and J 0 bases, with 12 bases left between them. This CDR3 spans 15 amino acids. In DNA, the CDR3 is TGTGCCAGCAGCCGTACCGGGACATTGAACACTGAAGCTTTCTTT. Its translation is CASSRTGTLNTEAFF.

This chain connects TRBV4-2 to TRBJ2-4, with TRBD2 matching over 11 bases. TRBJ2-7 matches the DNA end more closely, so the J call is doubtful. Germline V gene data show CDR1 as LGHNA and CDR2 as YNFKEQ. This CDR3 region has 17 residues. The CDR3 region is CASSQDYGGTSGYEQYF. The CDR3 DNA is TGTGCCAGCAGCCAAGATTATGGGGGGACTAGCGGCTACGAGCAGTACTTC.